What follows describes a single T cell receptor beta chain. Its antigen is as yet unknown. CDR3 length: 16 residues. Germline CDR1 MNHEY, CDR2 SVGAGI. Unmatched junction bases numbered 3, after V lost 2 bases and J lost 0 bases. PCR amplification relied on 60 Vbeta primers (plus 13 Jbeta primers). Sequencing used immunoSEQ multiplex PCR; TCRdb keeps in-frame clones, though not all of them. The table shows about 140,000 clones, with around 90% occurring only once. The sample comes from a study of cytomegalovirus exposure and HLA in healthy donors. Study background: In terms of ancestry, the Caucasian-associated cluster contained about four fifths of the 350 to 450 genotyped donors. Overall study findings and caveats: Reportedly, diagnosis of cytomegalovirus status by the classifier showed high specificity and sensitivity. Highly shared variants forming one cluster were likely a sequencing artifact. A later analysis, which compared TCR beta chains of equal frequency, found the HLA-associated ones more clonally expanded.

J is TRBJ2-2 and V is TRBV6-5; 7 nucleotides match TRBD2. The specimen sequenced was PBMCs. This receptor was identified in a woman aged 40 to 49 in good health and CMV-seronegative. The CDR3 region is CASSYIGLANTGELFF. The CDR3 DNA sequence: TGTGCCAGCAGTTACATAGGACTAGCGAACACCGGGGAGCTGTTTTTT.